Below are 18 T cell receptor delta chains sequenced from a single sample in a study of γδ T cells in repeated Plasmodium falciparum infection. Flow sorting of PBMC yielded separate Vgamma9/Vdelta2+ and Vdelta2-negative gammadelta T cell populations for bulk repertoire analysis. TCRdb fed the multiplex PCR reads into CATT to redo clone calling. The table lists about 57,000 delta-chain clones, 1.7% of them singletons, with approximately 16% in the top ten. Input material: gamma-delta T cells from blood. These receptors were obtained from a pool of human donors (malaria-infected and uninfected, not separated).

This clone was seen many times. Since a far larger clone is one base different, this is likely a read error. This specimen includes other DNA sequences encoding the same CDR3. This chain joins TRDV2 and TRDJ1, with 9 bases lining up with TRDD2. No J gene was available from TCRdb, and it was assigned here by a germline match of the DNA. From germline, CDR1 is GEAIGNYY and CDR2 EKD. The CDR3 spans 14 residues. CDR3: CACDLLPTTDKLIF. The DNA for the CDR3 is TGTGCCTGTGACCTCCTTCCTACTACCGACAAACTCATCTTT.

Notes on this clone: Translating this DNA gives a protein that differs at residue 6 from the TCRdb one, which belongs to a much larger clone; a read error is likely, and the protein shown is this translation. The chain combines TRDV1 with TRDJ1; 7 nucleotides match TRDD3. Germline loops: CDR1 TSWWSYY, CDR2 QGS. After removal of 1 base from V and 0 bases from J, the junction contained 23 bases not matched to a gene. CDR3 length: 22 residues. CDR3 protein: CALGEPKVPTGDKPGDTDKLIF. CDR3 DNA: TGTGCTCTTGGGGAACCCAAGGTACCTACTGGGGATAAGCCCGGGGACACCGATAAACTCATCTTT.

This clone was recorded a few times. A single base is all that separates this from a far larger clone, so a read error is likely. Additional DNA sequences in this sample encode the identical CDR3. The CDR3 DNA is TGTGCTCTTGGGCCTACGACCTTCGGTCGTACCGGGGGATACGCGTCTTTGGGTGGGGATAAACTCATCTTT. Encoded protein: CALGPTTFGRTGGYASLGGDKLIF. The gene calls are TRDV1 and TRDJ1; 10 bases match TRDD3. The J gene was not available in TCRdb and was assigned here by matching the DNA to germline segments. The CDR3 runs 24 residues. The germline V gene encodes CDR1 TSWWSYY and CDR2 QGS. Unmatched junction bases numbered 35, after V lost 5 bases and J lost 5 bases.

The table lists this clone with a few counts. Since a far larger clone is one base different, this is likely a read error. Different DNA sequences within this sample yield the same CDR3. CDR3 DNA: TGCGCTCTTGGGGAAGAGGGTCTACTGGGGGATACCATAAGACTCATCTTT. It yields the protein CALGEEGLLGDTIRLIF. This chain joins TRDV1 and TRDJ1; 12 nucleotides agree with TRDD3. Germline CDR1 reads TSWWSYY; CDR2 reads QGS. The CDR3 is 17 residues long.

CDR3 sequence reads: CALSSHYTPYWGIRWVTNKLIF. Written as DNA, the CDR3 is TGTGCTCTCAGCTCTCACTACACTCCTTACTGGGGGATACGATGGGTTACGAATAAACTCATCTTT. The chain is built from TRDV1 and TRDJ1; TRDD3 agrees at 13 bases. The J gene was not available in TCRdb and was assigned here by matching the DNA to germline segments. Germline V gene lookup returns CDR1 TSWWSYY and CDR2 QGS. Germline trimming cut 9 bases from V and 6 bases from J; bases unmatched to any gene: 31. This CDR3 contains 22 residues.

This clone was recorded a few times. The protein recorded in TCRdb matches a much larger clone and deviates from this DNA's translation at residue 7, suggesting a read error; the protein here is obtained by translating the DNA. The genes are TRDV1 and TRDJ1; D gene ambiguous. The J gene was missing in TCRdb and was found by matching the end of the DNA to germline. CDR1 TSWWSYY and CDR2 QGS come from the germline V gene. This CDR3 contains 11 residues. V dropped 7 bases and J dropped 6 bases, with 9 bases sitting between them. CDR3 nucleotide sequence: TGTGCTCTTGACATTTTCAATAAACTCATCTTT. Translation gives CALDIFNKLIF.

A word on this clone: TCRdb assigns this DNA the protein of a much larger clone, which departs from its translation at residue 14; this likely reflects a read error, and the protein shown comes from translating the DNA. The V gene is TRDV1, the J gene TRDJ1; TRDD3 matches 7 bases. Because TCRdb records no J gene, it was assigned here through a match of the DNA to germline. Germline-derived CDR1 and CDR2 are TSWWSYY and QGS. The CDR3 is 17 residues long. CDR3 sequence reads: CALGDVPGGLYTDRLIF. The CDR3 coding sequence is TGTGCTCTTGGGGACGTCCCTGGGGGTTTGTACACCGATAGACTCATCTTT.

In this sample, this clone turned up a few times. This DNA's translation and the protein TCRdb lists, from a much larger clone, do not match at residues 3 and 16, likely due to a read error; the protein shown is translated from the DNA. This chain uses TRDV1 with TRDJ1, with 10 bases identical to TRDD3. CDR3 length equals 21 residues. Germline CDR1 reads TSWWSYY; CDR2 reads QGS. CDR3 sequence: CAFGAHSYVGGGYSEADKLIF. CDR3 in DNA: TGTGCTTTTGGGGCCCATTCCTACGTTGGTGGGGGATACTCAGAAGCCGATAAACTCATCTTT.

As to this clone: With only one base between it and a far larger clone, this is likely a read error. The same CDR3 arises from other DNA sequences in this sample as well. This chain connects TRDV1 to TRDJ1, with TRDD3 identical over 8 bases. TCRdb does not report a J gene; here it was assigned by matching the DNA to germline references. The V gene end was trimmed by 7 bases and the J gene end by 0 bases; junction bases not matched to a gene: 28. The length of the CDR3 is 22 residues. Germline V gene lookup returns CDR1 TSWWSYY and CDR2 QGS. The CDR3 coding sequence is TGTGCTCTTGAGGCCCCGCCGTCTCATACTGGGGGCCGACAACTGTACACCGATAAACTCATCTTT. This sequence encodes CALEAPPSHTGGRQLYTDKLIF.

Ten or more counts support this clone. The translation of this DNA and the TCRdb protein of a much larger clone differ at residue 22, probably owing to a read error; the protein shown here is translated from the DNA. The chain employs TRDV1 and TRDJ2, with 9 positions matching TRDD3. The germline V gene has CDR1 TSWWSYY and CDR2 QGS. This CDR3 comprises 24 residues. Written as DNA, the CDR3 is TGTGCTCTTGGGGAACTTCCTCATGAACTTACCAACCGGGGGATACAAAAGTTGACAGCACAACCCTTCTTT. Its protein is CALGELPHELTNRGIQKLTAQPFF.

This clone was seen ten or more times. This chain connects TRDV1 to TRDJ1; the match to TRDD3 covers 9 bases. After removal of 9 bases from V and 2 bases from J, the junction contained 31 bases not matched to a gene. Germline V gives CDR1 TSWWSYY, CDR2 QGS. The CDR3 sequence is 22 residues long. The CDR3 DNA follows: TGTGCTCTGGGATACTGTCCCCACTGGGGGAACCCAACCCCCCCATTGACCGATAAACTCATCTTT. It specifies CALGYCPHWGNPTPPLTDKLIF.

This clone occurred a few times. The protein in TCRdb stems from a much larger clone and differs at residue 10 from this DNA's translation, likely a read error; here the protein is translated from the DNA. The rearrangement uses TRDV1 and TRDJ1, with 9 positions matching TRDD3. The CDR3 extends over 21 amino acids. The trim removed 3 bases at V and 4 bases at J, leaving 24 bases unmatched. CDR1 TSWWSYY and CDR2 QGS come from the germline V gene. The CDR3: CALGEGTLRLARWGISDKLIF. The CDR3, as DNA: TGTGCTCTTGGGGAGGGAACCCTTCGCCTTGCTAGGTGGGGGATAAGCGATAAACTCATCTTT.

This clone is judged medium-sized. This same CDR3 is encoded by further DNA sequences in the sample. The chain joins TRDV1 to TRDJ1; 10 bases match TRDD3. Looked up from germline, CDR1 is TSWWSYY and CDR2 is QGS. The CDR3 covers 23 residues. With 1 base clipped from V and 0 bases from J, the junction kept 23 bases outside the gene matches. CDR3 region: CALGERYPTGGWGIPPYTDKLIF. CDR3 bases: TGTGCTCTTGGGGAACGGTATCCTACAGGAGGGTGGGGGATACCCCCCTACACCGATAAACTCATCTTT.

This clone occurred a few times. The likely explanation is a read error, given a far larger clone one base away. At the DNA level, this CDR3 is encoded by other sequences in the same sample as well. The J gene went uncalled, whereas the V gene is TRDV1; the DNA was not used to check the table's D call, TRDD3. This CDR3 has 23 residues. The germline V gene has CDR1 TSWWSYY and CDR2 QGS. CDR3 amino acids: CALGERGPTGPWGIRGYTDKLIF. Written as DNA, the CDR3 is TGTGCTCTTGGGGAAAGAGGGCCTACAGGACCCTGGGGGATACGCGGGTACACCGATAAGCTCATCTTT.

As concerns this clone: The TCRdb protein comes from a much larger clone and disagrees with this DNA's translation at residue 11, likely due to a read error; the protein given here is derived from the DNA. The genes are TRDV2 and TRDJ1; 8 positions match TRDD3. V lost 0 bases and J lost 0; bases outside the gene matches: 11. Germline CDR1 and CDR2: GEAIGNYY and EKD. The CDR3 is made up of 18 amino acids. In DNA form, the CDR3 reads TGTGCCTGTGACACCTCGGTACTGGGGGCCGAGTACACCGATAAACTCATCTTT. Protein product: CACDTSVLGAEYTDKLIF.

About this clone itself: The protein held in TCRdb is that of a much larger clone and does not match this DNA's translation at residue 11, likely because of a read error; the protein shown is translated from the DNA. The chain carries TRDV2 and TRDJ1; the match to TRDD3 covers 7 bases. Looked up from germline, CDR1 is GEAIGNYY and CDR2 is EKD. Trimming cost V 3 bases and J 3 bases; bases outside gene matches: 15. This CDR3 is built from 17 residues. CDR3 nucleotide sequence: TGTGCCTGTGACCCATCACGCACGGGGGGATCCCCCGATAAACTCATCTTT. Translated: CACDPSRTGGSPDKLIF.

With respect to this clone: The TCRdb protein, from a much larger clone, departs from this DNA's translation at residue 11, likely by read error; the protein shown derives from the DNA. V is TRDV1 and J is TRDJ2; 9 nucleotides match TRDD3. The J gene, left out of TCRdb, was set here by checking the DNA against germline. The germline gives CDR1 TSWWSYY, CDR2 QGS. The length of the CDR3 is 23 residues. The J segment lost 0 bases and the V segment lost 0 bases, leaving 20 bases of the junction unmatched. This CDR3 is CALGELKGGYRTLSLTLTAQLFF. The CDR3 bases are TGTGCTCTTGGGGAACTTAAGGGGGGATACAGGACCCTAAGCCTCACTTTGACAGCACAACTCTTCTTT.

On this clone itself: The protein in TCRdb stems from a much larger clone and differs at residue 21 from this DNA's translation, likely a read error; here the protein is translated from the DNA. This chain uses TRDV1 with TRDJ1; possibly TRDD3 for D (6 bases). CDR3 length equals 23 residues. Germline V gene lookup returns CDR1 TSWWSYY and CDR2 QGS. The CDR3 nucleotides are TGTGCTCTTGGGGAACTAGGCTCTATGGTTGGACACCACTCTCCCTGGGGATGGGATAAACCCATCTTT. Protein: CALGELGSMVGHHSPWGWDKPIF.